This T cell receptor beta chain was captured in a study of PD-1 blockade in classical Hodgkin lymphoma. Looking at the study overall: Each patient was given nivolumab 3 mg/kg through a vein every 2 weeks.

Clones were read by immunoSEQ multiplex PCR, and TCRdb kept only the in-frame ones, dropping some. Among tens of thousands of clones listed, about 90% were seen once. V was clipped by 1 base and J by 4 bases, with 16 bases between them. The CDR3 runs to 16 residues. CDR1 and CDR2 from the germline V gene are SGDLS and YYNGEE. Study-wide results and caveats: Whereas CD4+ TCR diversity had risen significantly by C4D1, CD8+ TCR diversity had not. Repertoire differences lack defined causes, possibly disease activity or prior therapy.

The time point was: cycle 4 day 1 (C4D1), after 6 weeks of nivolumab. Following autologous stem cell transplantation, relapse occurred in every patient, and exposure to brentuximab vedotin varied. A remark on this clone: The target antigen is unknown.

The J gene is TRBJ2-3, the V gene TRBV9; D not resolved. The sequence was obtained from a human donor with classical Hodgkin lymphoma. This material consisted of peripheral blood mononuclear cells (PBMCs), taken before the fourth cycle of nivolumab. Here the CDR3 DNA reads TGTGCCAGCAGCGTAACCTGGCGGCTTGGGGCAGATACGCAGTATTTT. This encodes CASSVTWRLGADTQYF. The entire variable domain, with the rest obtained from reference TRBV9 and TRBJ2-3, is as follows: DSGVTQTPKHLITATGQRVTLRCSPRSGDLSVYWYQQSLDQGLQFLIQYYNGEERAKGNILERFSAQQFPDLHSELNLSSLELGDSALYFCASSVTWRLGADTQYFGPGTRLTVL.